Listed below are T cell receptor beta chains from one sample, sequenced in a study of T cell responses to AZD1222 COVID-19 vaccine. Repertoires were generated with immunoSEQ multiplex PCR, while TCRdb's copy carries only in-frame clones and drops some. Of 120,000 or so clones listed, about 92% are singletons. The sample here was peripheral blood, taken on day 0 of AZD1222 vaccination. The receptors were gathered from an adult in good health. The CDR3 runs from the conserved cysteine through the conserved F or W. The D gene is left open where the match is weak. A row's size may be missing; if present it is once, few, many or a size class.

cdr3_aa cdr3_nt j_call clone_size v_call d_call
CASSRQAGGPGTYEQYF TGTGCCAGCAGCCGCCAGGCGGGAGGGCCCGGGACCTACGAGCAGTACTTC TRBJ2-7 . TRBV7-8 TRBD2
CASSKFKGTYEQYF TGTGCCAGCAGCAAATTCAAGGGGACCTACGAGCAGTACTTC TRBJ2-7 . TRBV21-1 .
CASSTQTFTEAFF TGTGCCAGTAGTACGCAGACCTTCACTGAAGCTTTCTTT TRBJ1-1 . TRBV19 .
CASSLGDGFNQPQHF TGCGCCAGCAGCTTGGGGGACGGTTTTAATCAGCCCCAGCATTTT TRBJ1-5 . TRBV5-1 .
CASSFGGSLFF TGTGCCAGCAGCTTTGGGGGTTCACTGTTTTTT TRBJ1-4 . TRBV5-6 .
CASSPTNNYEQYF TGTGCCAGCAGTCCTACTAACAACTACGAGCAGTACTTC TRBJ2-7 once TRBV28 .
CASSAGQTFRGELFF TGTGCCAGCAGTGCAGGACAGACCTTTCGCGGGGAGCTGTTTTTT TRBJ2-2 . TRBV9 .
CASSFAADRPDQPQHF TGTGCCAGCAGTTTTGCCGCCGACAGGCCCGATCAGCCCCAGCATTTT TRBJ1-5 . TRBV27 .
CAWHYRGQRYEQYF TGTGCCTGGCACTACCGGGGGCAGCGCTACGAGCAGTACTTC TRBJ2-7 . TRBV30 .
CASSPRSDTQYF TGCGCCAGCAGCCCTCGATCAGATACGCAGTATTTT TRBJ2-3 . TRBV4-1 .
CATSDPLGGSDTQYF TGTGCCACCAGTGATCCACTCGGAGGTTCGGATACGCAGTATTTT TRBJ2-3 . TRBV24-1 .
CATSELGQGTDTQYF TGTGCCACCAGTGAATTGGGACAGGGCACAGATACGCAGTATTTT TRBJ2-3 . TRBV24-1 TRBD1
CASSILRQGDPGYTF TGTGCCAGTAGTATCCTTCGACAGGGCGATCCCGGCTACACCTTC TRBJ1-2 . TRBV19 TRBD1
CASSLGGGINNEQFF TGTGCCAGCAGCTTAGGAGGGGGGATCAACAATGAGCAGTTCTTC TRBJ2-1 . TRBV7-9 .